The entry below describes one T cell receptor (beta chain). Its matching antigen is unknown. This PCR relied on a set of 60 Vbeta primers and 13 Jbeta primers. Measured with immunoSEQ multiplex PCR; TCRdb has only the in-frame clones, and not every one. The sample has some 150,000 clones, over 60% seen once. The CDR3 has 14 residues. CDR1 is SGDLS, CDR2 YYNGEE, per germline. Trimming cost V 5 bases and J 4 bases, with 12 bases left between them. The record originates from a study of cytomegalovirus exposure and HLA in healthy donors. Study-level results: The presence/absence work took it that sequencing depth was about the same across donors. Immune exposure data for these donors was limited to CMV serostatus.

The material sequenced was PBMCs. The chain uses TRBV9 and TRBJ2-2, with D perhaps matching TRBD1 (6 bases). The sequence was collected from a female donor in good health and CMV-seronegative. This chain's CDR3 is CASSYRAGTGELFF. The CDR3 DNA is TGTGCCAGCAGTTACAGGGCGGGCACCGGGGAGCTGTTTTTT.